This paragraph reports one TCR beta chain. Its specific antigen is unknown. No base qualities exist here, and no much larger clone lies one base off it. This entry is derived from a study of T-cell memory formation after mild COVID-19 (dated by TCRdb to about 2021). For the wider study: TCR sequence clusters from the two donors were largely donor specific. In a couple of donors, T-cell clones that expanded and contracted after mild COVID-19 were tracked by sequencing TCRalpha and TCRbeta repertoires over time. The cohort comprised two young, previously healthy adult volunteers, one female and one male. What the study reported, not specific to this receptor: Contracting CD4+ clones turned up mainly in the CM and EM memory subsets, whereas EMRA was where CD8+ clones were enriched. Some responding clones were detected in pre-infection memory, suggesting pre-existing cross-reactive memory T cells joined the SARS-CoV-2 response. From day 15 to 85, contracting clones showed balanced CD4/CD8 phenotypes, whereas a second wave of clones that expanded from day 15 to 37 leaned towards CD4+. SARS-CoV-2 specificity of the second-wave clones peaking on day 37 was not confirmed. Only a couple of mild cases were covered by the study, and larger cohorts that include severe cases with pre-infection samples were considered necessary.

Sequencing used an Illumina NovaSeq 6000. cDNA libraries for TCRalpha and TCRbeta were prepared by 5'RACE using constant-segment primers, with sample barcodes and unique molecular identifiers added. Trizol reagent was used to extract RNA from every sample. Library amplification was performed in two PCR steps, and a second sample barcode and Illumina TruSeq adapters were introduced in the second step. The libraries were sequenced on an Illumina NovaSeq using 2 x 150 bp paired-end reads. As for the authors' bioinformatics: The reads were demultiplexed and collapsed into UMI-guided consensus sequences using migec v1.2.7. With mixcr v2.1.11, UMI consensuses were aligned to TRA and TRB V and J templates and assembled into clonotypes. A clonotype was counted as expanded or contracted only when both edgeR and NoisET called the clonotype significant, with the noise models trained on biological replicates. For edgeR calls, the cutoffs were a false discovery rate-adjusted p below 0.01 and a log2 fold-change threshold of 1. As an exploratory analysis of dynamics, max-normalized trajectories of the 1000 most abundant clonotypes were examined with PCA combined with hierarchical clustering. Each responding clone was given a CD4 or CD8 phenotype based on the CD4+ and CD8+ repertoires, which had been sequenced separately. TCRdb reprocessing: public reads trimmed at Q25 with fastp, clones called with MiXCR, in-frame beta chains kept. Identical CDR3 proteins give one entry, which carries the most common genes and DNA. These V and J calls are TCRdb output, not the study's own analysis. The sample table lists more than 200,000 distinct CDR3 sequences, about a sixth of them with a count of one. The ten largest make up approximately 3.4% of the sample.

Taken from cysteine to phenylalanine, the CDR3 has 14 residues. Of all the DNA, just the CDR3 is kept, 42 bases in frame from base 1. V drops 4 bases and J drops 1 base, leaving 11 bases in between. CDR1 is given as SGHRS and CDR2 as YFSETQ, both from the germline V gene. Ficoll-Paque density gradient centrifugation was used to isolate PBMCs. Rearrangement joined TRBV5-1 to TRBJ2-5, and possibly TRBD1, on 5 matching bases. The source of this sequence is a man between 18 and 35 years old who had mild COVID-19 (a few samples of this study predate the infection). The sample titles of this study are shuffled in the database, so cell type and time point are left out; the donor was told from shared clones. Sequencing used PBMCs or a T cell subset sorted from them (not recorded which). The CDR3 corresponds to CASSPRVGQETQYF. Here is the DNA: TGCGCCAGCAGCCCCAGGGTAGGCCAAGAGACCCAGTACTTC.